The sequence of this TCR beta chain was determined in a study of blood T cell repertoires in COVID-19 (dated by TCRdb to the early 2020s). Notes on the research overall: Collaborator samples came from the United States, Italy and Spain and covered acute and convalescent phases of COVID-19. The material from the prospective study consisted of cDNA or gDNA derived from T cells, B-cell-depleted T cells, or PBMCs. Deeply sampled blood TCRbeta repertoires from subjects exposed to, actively infected with, or recovered from COVID-19 were included in the dataset. The repertoires were released in a freely available public database intended as a resource for research on the immune response to SARS-CoV-2. Samples came from the ongoing ImmuneRACE study (first 160 participants) plus 1,254 subjects from 6 global collaborators. The sample metadata nearly always contained a de-identified subject ID, COVID-19 status, age in years and sex. Where HLA class I and class II types were available, the types were taken from metadata supplied by the sample provider, not from assay-based typing.

Each collaborating institution followed its own protocols to collect whole blood in K2EDTA tubes. For TCRbeta analysis, collaborators shipped samples as frozen whole blood, isolated PBMCs, or DNA extracted from either of those sample types. TCRbeta CDR3 regions were amplified from genomic DNA using the immunoSEQ Assay, a bias-controlled multiplex PCR. Per the source publication's procedure: Nucleated cell counts per sample were estimated from amplification of reference gene primers within the assay. Sequence reads were collapsed and filtered to measure the absolute abundance of every unique TCRbeta CDR3 rearrangement. For each sample, productive Simpson clonality was calculated as the square root of Simpson's diversity index across productive rearrangements. Entries here come from immuneACCESS through TCRdb and include only in-frame sequences with V and J called. Some clones fail to appear in such tables; in the studies checked, an unresolved V gene covers under half of the shortfall, and the cause of the remainder is unknown. The V and J calls and clone size were taken over from that table, and D and trimming were inferred from the DNA. Present in this sample are approximately 380,000 clones, roughly 85% of which were seen just once. 3.6% of the sample belongs to the ten largest clones.

The paper as a whole reports these results and caveats: Clinical and demographic metadata were provided uncurated, with the amount varying by source and participant.

About this clone: It has no known antigen specificity. No much larger clonotype is one base removed from it; base qualities were not supplied.

A distance of 13 bases separates the germline ends of V and J, which lose 0 bases and 5 bases respectively. According to the germline V gene, CDR1 reads SNHLY and CDR2 reads FYNNEI. The CDR3 starts with the cysteine, ends with the phenylalanine, and has 15 residues. Only the CDR3 DNA stays, 45 bases, in frame from base 1. Sequences were obtained from peripheral blood. The TCR was taken from a woman aged 18-29 years with acute or convalescent COVID-19. The chain is made from TRBV2 and TRBJ1-1; the best D guess is TRBD1, with 5 bases matching. CDR3 sequence: CASSEARRSGTEAFF. The nucleotide sequence is TGTGCCAGCAGTGAAGCGCGAAGGTCAGGGACTGAAGCTTTCTTT.